Listed below are T cell receptor beta chains from one sample, sequenced in a study of patients and donors after allogeneic stem cell transplantation. TCRdb recomputed calls from the RT-PCR reads with MiXCR, one row per CDR3 protein. The table records some 880,000 distinct CDR3 sequences, about a sixth of them present only once. Input material: blood, either unsorted or a sorted T cell fraction (not recorded which). The source of these receptors is a human donor who was either an allogeneic HSCT recipient or a stem cell or donor lymphocyte infusion donor (not recorded which). It is not recorded whose cells these are; they may come from a transplant donor. The CDR3 runs from the conserved cysteine through the conserved F or W. A D gene is named only where the DNA matches it firmly. The size entry is marked missing in some rows and otherwise reads once, few, many or a size class.

d_call	v_call	j_call	clone_size	cdr3_aa	cdr3_nt
.	TRBV6-5	TRBJ1-2	few	CASSYSQGTTKSYTF	TGTGCCAGCAGTTACTCTCAGGGTACGACGAAGAGCTACACCTTC
.	TRBV7-8	TRBJ1-1	few	CASSLARLGNTEAFF	TGTGCCAGCAGCTTAGCGAGGTTGGGGAACACTGAAGCTTTCTTT
TRBD1	TRBV24-1	TRBJ1-1	.	CATSGQAATEAFF	TGTGCCACCAGCGGACAGGCTGCCACTGAAGCTTTCTTT
TRBD2	TRBV4-2	TRBJ2-7	.	CASSQEGLAGRYEQYF	TGTGCCAGCAGCCAAGAAGGGCTAGCGGGACGCTACGAGCAGTACTTC
.	TRBV2	TRBJ1-5	.	CASRSGGAGQPQHF	TGTGCCAGCAGGTCGGGGGGGGCTGGACAGCCCCAGCATTTT
TRBD2	TRBV12-3/TRBV12-4	TRBJ2-2	.	CASNIGRGDTGELFF	TGTGCCAGCAACATAGGGAGGGGTGACACCGGGGAGCTGTTTTTT
TRBD2	TRBV30	TRBJ2-5	few	CAWSNREGRETQYF	TGTGCCTGGAGCAATCGGGAGGGCCGGGAGACCCAGTACTTC
.	TRBV10-2	TRBJ2-2	few	CASSESGAGLANTGELFF	TGCGCCAGCAGTGAGTCGGGGGCCGGTCTAGCGAACACCGGGGAGCTGTTTTTT
TRBD1	TRBV7-6	TRBJ2-1	.	CASSPQQGGTYNEQFF	TGTGCCAGCAGCCCTCAACAGGGGGGCACGTACAATGAGCAGTTCTTC
.	TRBV7-9	TRBJ2-5	few	CASSLVAGPQETQYF	TGTGCCAGCAGCTTAGTGGCGGGGCCCCAAGAGACCCAGTACTTC
.	TRBV9	TRBJ2-7	few	CASSTLGDLYEQYF	TGTGCCAGCAGCACCCTGGGCGACCTCTACGAGCAGTACTTC
.	TRBV6-5	TRBJ2-7	few	CASSYISGTSYEQYF	TGTGCCAGCAGTTACATTAGCGGAACCTCCTACGAGCAGTACTTC
.	TRBV3-1	TRBJ2-7	.	CASSPNREPYEQYF	TGTGCCAGCAGCCCGAATAGAGAACCCTACGAGCAGTACTTC
.	TRBV2	TRBJ2-7	few	CASSTGPVGEQYF	TGTGCCAGCTCTACGGGCCCGGTGGGAGAGCAGTACTTC
TRBD2	TRBV7-2	TRBJ2-3	many	CASSLFRGEYTDTQYF	TGTGCCAGCAGCTTATTCCGGGGGGAATACACAGATACGCAGTATTTT
.	TRBV5-1	TRBJ1-2	.	CASRGSGVPNYGYTF	TGCGCCAGCAGGGGGTCCGGGGTCCCTAACTATGGCTACACCTTC
.	TRBV7-6	TRBJ2-3	few	CASSLLARTKLDTQYF	TGTGCCAGCAGCTTATTGGCACGGACCAAACTGGATACGCAGTATTTT
TRBD1	TRBV6-1	TRBJ2-3	many	CASSPRDRVTDTQYF	TGTGCCAGCAGCCCAAGGGACAGGGTAACAGATACGCAGTATTTT
.	TRBV12-3/TRBV12-4	TRBJ2-1	many	CASSLGPSGWYEQFF	TGTGCCAGCAGTTTAGGCCCATCCGGCTGGTATGAGCAGTTCTTC
TRBD1	TRBV6-1	TRBJ2-5	few	CASRGQGAYQETQYF	TGTGCCAGCAGGGGACAGGGGGCTTACCAAGAGACCCAGTACTTC
TRBD1	TRBV28	TRBJ1-1	.	CASSPPRTGLAEAFF	TGTGCCAGCAGCCCACCCCGGACAGGGCTAGCTGAAGCTTTCTTT
.	TRBV7-9	TRBJ2-5	.	CASSSRTVQETQYF	TGTGCCAGCAGCTCCCGGACTGTTCAAGAGACCCAGTACTTC
.	TRBV5-5	TRBJ2-7	.	CASSLSRGLSYEQYF	TGTGCCAGCAGCTTGTCTAGGGGGTTGTCCTACGAGCAGTACTTC
.	TRBV7-2	TRBJ2-1	.	CASSTGTKFYNEQFF	TGTGCCAGCAGCACGGGGACAAAGTTTTACAATGAGCAGTTCTTC
.	TRBV11-1	TRBJ2-1	.	CASSLAAYGYNEQFF	TGTGCCAGCAGTCTGGCCGCCTATGGGTACAATGAGCAGTTCTTC
.	TRBV11-2	TRBJ2-1	once	CASSLLRGGGGYNEQFF	TGTGCCAGCAGCTTATTGCGGGGAGGCGGTGGGTACAATGAGCAGTTCTTC
.	TRBV3-1	TRBJ2-7	few	CASSTRTAYEQYF	TGTGCCAGCAGCACTCGGACAGCCTACGAGCAGTACTTC